One and the same sample provided the 26 T cell receptor beta chains below, sequenced in a study of T cell responses to AZD1222 COVID-19 vaccine. The data were produced by immunoSEQ multiplex PCR, yet TCRdb's version contains in-frame clones alone and is incomplete. The repertoire holds about 53,000 clones, with roughly 80% as singletons. The input for sequencing was peripheral blood, taken on day 0 of AZD1222 vaccination. Receptors originate from an adult in good health.

J is TRBJ1-1 and V is TRBV10-1; TRBD1 is a possible D gene (5 bases). There are 14 residues in the CDR3. Trimming stripped 8 bases from V and 2 bases from J, with 15 bases between. Per the germline V gene, CDR1 is WNHNN and CDR2 is SYGVQD (reference sequence). CDR3 coding DNA: TGCGCCAGCGCACTAATCGGGGGAAACACTGAAGCTTTCTTT. Translated, it gives CASALIGGNTEAFF.

This clone was detected a few times. The V gene is TRBV24-1, the J gene TRBJ2-5; TRBD2 matches 9 bases. Germline assignment: CDR1 KGHDR and CDR2 SFDVKD. CDR3 length: 15 residues. Trimming took 3 bases from V and 4 from J; bases not matched to a gene: 5. The CDR3 reads CATSDRSGSRETQYF. Here the CDR3 DNA reads TGTGCCACCAGTGATCGTAGCGGGAGTAGAGAGACCCAGTACTTC.

The V gene is TRBV7-2, the J gene TRBJ2-2; D not resolved. V dropped 4 bases and J dropped 0 bases, with 9 bases sitting between them. CDR1 is SGHTA and CDR2 is FQGNSA in the germline V gene. CDR3 length: 15 residues. This CDR3 is CASSYDVANTGELFF. The CDR3 DNA reads TGTGCCAGCAGCTACGACGTTGCGAACACCGGGGAGCTGTTTTTT.

The chain joins TRBV7-6 to TRBJ2-1; 10 nucleotides match TRBD2. V trimming: 3 bases; J trimming: 8 bases; junction bases outside the gene matches: 16. The CDR3 is 18 amino acids. Germline-derived CDR1 and CDR2 are SGHVS and FNYEAQ. The CDR3, as DNA: TGTGCCAGCAGCTTGAGATTTCCTAGCGGGAGAGTTCAGGATGAGCAGTTCTTC. Translating it yields CASSLRFPSGRVQDEQFF. The full variable domain, completed using reference TRBV7-6 and TRBJ2-1, is GAGVSQSPRYKVTKRGQDVALRCDPISGHVSLYWYRQALGQGPEFLTYFNYEAQQDKSGLPNDRFSAERPEGSISTLTIQRTEQRDSAMYRCASSLRFPSGRVQDEQFFGPGTRLTVL.

The gene calls are TRBV28 and TRBJ2-2; 7 bases align to TRBD1. CDR3 length: 15 amino acids. The germline V gene encodes CDR1 MDHEN and CDR2 SYDVKM. The J segment lost 6 bases and the V segment lost 5 bases, leaving 9 bases of the junction unmatched. CDR3 in DNA: TGTGCCAGCAGTGAAGAGGACAGGCTGGCCGGGGAGCTGTTTTTT. It specifies CASSEEDRLAGELFF.

This chain links TRBV30 with TRBJ2-7; D remains ambiguous. V was shortened by 2 bases and J by 2 bases, with 10 bases between the two germline ends. This CDR3 comprises 13 residues. Looked up from germline, CDR1 is GTSNPN and CDR2 is SVGIG (reference sequence). DNA of the CDR3: TGTGCCTGGAGTTCAGGACCGCCCTACGAGCAGTACTTC. It yields the protein CAWSSGPPYEQYF.

CDR3 sequence: CASSFNGAETQYF. CDR3 sequence (DNA): TGTGCCAGCAGCTTCAACGGGGCAGAGACCCAGTACTTC. The chain carries TRBV11-3 and TRBJ2-5; tentatively, D is TRBD1 or TRBD2 (5 bases each). The V and J ends lost 3 bases and 4 bases respectively, with 9 bases between them. This CDR3 spans 13 amino acids. Germline-derived CDR1 and CDR2 are SGHNT and YENEEA.

The rearrangement uses TRBV2 and TRBJ1-2; TRBD1 matches 7 bases. Germline V gene lookup returns CDR1 SNHLY and CDR2 FYNNEI. V shed 5 bases, J shed 5 bases, and the junction held 5 bases outside the gene matches. The CDR3 contains 13 residues. CDR3 region: CASSSDRDYGYTF. The DNA for the CDR3 is TGTGCCAGCAGTTCCGACAGGGATTATGGCTACACCTTC.

This chain joins TRBV6-5 and TRBJ2-5; perhaps TRBD2 as D (5 bases). Trimming removed 6 bases at V and 2 bases at J, with 10 bases between. Germline loops: CDR1 MNHEY, CDR2 SVGAGI. The CDR3 runs 13 residues. The DNA for the CDR3 is TGTGCCAGCAGCCTTGAGGGTCAAGAGACCCAGTACTTC. This encodes CASSLEGQETQYF.

The chain joins TRBV10-3 to TRBJ2-2; D gene unclear. The CDR3 length is 17 residues. Germline CDR1 reads ENHRY; CDR2 reads SYGVKD. V lost 4 bases and J 1 base, leaving 16 bases between the germline ends. This chain's CDR3 is CAISATVELLNTGELFF. The CDR3 bases are TGTGCCATCAGTGCTACAGTCGAATTACTGAACACCGGGGAGCTGTTTTTT.

Here the CDR3 reads CASSLGPEGNTIYF. Here the CDR3 DNA reads TGTGCCAGCAGCTTAGGACCGGAGGGAAACACCATATATTTT. The V call is TRBV7-9, the J call TRBJ1-3; D gene ambiguous. The germline CDR1 and CDR2 sequences are SEHNR and FQNEAQ (reference sequence). The CDR3 is made up of 14 amino acids. The V and J ends lost 1 base and 4 bases respectively, with 8 bases between them.

The rearrangement uses TRBV19 and TRBJ2-2; TRBD2 matches 13 bases. Germline V CDR1 and CDR2: LNHDA, SQIVND (reference sequence). The CDR3 covers 16 residues. V dropped 4 bases and J dropped 6; count of bases not matched to a gene: 5. CDR3 loop: CASSTRLAGGPGELFF. The CDR3 bases are TGTGCCAGTAGTACAAGACTAGCGGGAGGTCCCGGGGAGCTGTTTTTT. Looking up the rest from reference TRBV19 and TRBJ2-2 gives the full variable domain: DGGITQSPKYLFRKEGQNVTLSCEQNLNHDAMYWYRQDPGQGLRLIYYSQIVNDFQKGDIAEGYSVSREKKESFPLTVTSAQKNPTAFYLCASSTRLAGGPGELFFGEGSRLTVL.

This clone has a single count. The rearrangement joins TRBV20-1 to TRBJ1-2, with a possible D match to TRBD1 (5 bases). The CDR3 runs to 11 residues. Germline-derived CDR1 and CDR2 are DFQATT and SNEGSKA (reference sequence). The germline V and J ends were trimmed by 3 bases and 8 bases, with 10 bases remaining between them. The CDR3 coding sequence is TGCAGTGCTAGTGGGGGGGTCGGCTACACCTTC. Its translation: CSASGGVGYTF.

The chain links TRBV10-2 to TRBJ1-1; D is perhaps TRBD1 (6 bases). This CDR3 region has 15 residues. V lost 4 bases to trimming and J lost 5 bases, with 17 bases between them. Germline values: CDR1 WSHSY, CDR2 SAAADI. The DNA for the CDR3 is TGCGCCAGCAGTGTTCTGGGTGGGGGCCGAACTGAAGCTTTCTTT. Its translation: CASSVLGGGRTEAFF.

V is TRBV7-8 and J is TRBJ2-3; TRBD2 aligns across 12 bases. Per the germline V gene, CDR1 is SGHVS and CDR2 is FQNEAQ. The CDR3 is 19 residues long. V lost 5 bases and J lost 1; bases outside the gene matches: 13. The CDR3 spells CASSPRLAGGSEGTDTQYF. The CDR3 coding sequence is TGTGCCAGCAGCCCCCGGCTAGCGGGAGGGAGTGAGGGCACAGATACGCAGTATTTT.

The chain's CDR3 is CASSLRPSYNSPLHF. The CDR3 coding sequence is TGTGCCAGCAGTTTACGCCCGTCCTATAATTCACCCCTCCACTTT. This rearrangement joins TRBV27 to TRBJ1-6; the D is unclear. The CDR3 spans 15 residues. Trimming removed 2 bases from V and 1 base from J, with 6 bases in between. Germline CDR1 and CDR2: MNHEY and SMNVEV (reference sequence).

The chain employs TRBV4-2 and TRBJ1-6; D is unclear. V lost 0 bases and J 6 bases, leaving 9 bases between the germline ends. This CDR3 has 15 residues. Germline V lookup: CDR1 LGHNA, CDR2 YNFKEQ. The CDR3 spells CASSQDWTVNSPLHF. The DNA of the CDR3 is TGTGCCAGCAGCCAAGATTGGACCGTTAATTCACCCCTCCACTTT.

The gene calls are TRBV9 and TRBJ1-1; D is uncertain. V was clipped by 0 bases and J by 1 base, with 4 bases between them. The CDR3 consists of 13 residues. Germline V gene data show CDR1 as SGDLS and CDR2 as YYNGEE. The CDR3 DNA is TGTGCCAGCAGCGTAGGGACGAACACTGAAGCTTTCTTT. Translated, it gives CASSVGTNTEAFF.

V is TRBV12-3 or TRBV12-4 and J is TRBJ1-2; D is unresolved. The CDR3 is 13 amino acids. V shed 4 bases and J shed 8 bases, with 14 bases lying between them. CDR3 in amino acids: CASSSRALGGYTF. CDR3 in DNA: TGTGCCAGCAGTTCGAGGGCCCTGGGGGGCTACACCTTC.

The rearrangement links TRBV5-8 to TRBJ1-2; D not resolved. This CDR3 has 15 amino acids. Germline-derived CDR1 and CDR2 are SGHTS and YDEGEE. V lost 4 bases and J 2 bases, leaving 15 bases between the germline ends. This CDR3 is CASSQDRRPNYGYTF. DNA of the CDR3: TGTGCCAGCAGCCAGGACCGTCGACCAAACTATGGCTACACCTTC.

The CDR3 coding sequence is TGCGCCAGCAGCTCTCGGCAGGGGTCCCAGCCCCAGCATTTT. This codes for CASSSRQGSQPQHF. This chain joins TRBV5-1 and TRBJ1-5; tentatively, D is TRBD1 (6 bases). V gave up 3 bases and J gave up 7 bases, with 14 bases separating them. The CDR3 is 14 residues long. Germline loops: CDR1 SGHRS, CDR2 YFSETQ.

CDR3 loop: CASSPGVAGNTIYF. CDR3 sequence (DNA): TGTGCCAGCAGCCCAGGCGTGGCTGGAAACACCATATATTTT. The chain is built from TRBV7-9 and TRBJ1-3; unclear D gene. The CDR3 loop spans 14 amino acids. V lost 5 bases and J 2 bases, leaving 10 bases between the germline ends. CDR1 and CDR2 (germline): SEHNR, FQNEAQ (reference sequence).

The rearrangement links TRBV7-8 to TRBJ1-2; 10 bases map to TRBD1. The CDR3 totals 13 residues. Unmatched junction bases numbered 3, after V lost 5 bases and J lost 6 bases. CDR1 is SGHVS and CDR2 is FQNEAQ in the germline V gene. Here the CDR3 DNA reads TGTGCCAGCAGCCGACAGGGGGCAGATGGCTACACCTTC. This translates into CASSRQGADGYTF.

This clone has just one count. V gene TRBV28 combines with J gene TRBJ1-6, with D maybe TRBD1 (5 bases). CDR3 length: 16 amino acids. The ends were cut back, 8 bases at V and 0 bases at J, with 14 bases in the middle. In germline, CDR1 is MDHEN, CDR2 SYDVKM. The CDR3 protein is CASLAGTSSYNSPLHF. The CDR3 nucleotides read TGTGCCAGCTTAGCAGGGACTAGCTCCTATAATTCACCCCTCCACTTT.

The V and J genes are TRBV6-5 and TRBJ1-5; D is unclear. The V gene lost 0 bases and the J gene lost 0 bases, with 9 bases spanning the gap. The CDR3 covers 16 residues. Germline lookup yields CDR1 MNHEY and CDR2 SVGAGI. CDR3 sequence reads: CASSYSGNPSNQPQHF. For the CDR3, the DNA is TGTGCCAGCAGTTACTCGGGCAACCCTAGCAATCAGCCCCAGCATTTT.

This clone has more than one count but fewer than ten. The rearrangement uses TRBV18 and TRBJ2-7; D could derive from TRBD1 or TRBD2 (5 bases each). Germline V gene lookup returns CDR1 KGHSH and CDR2 LQKENI. The CDR3 consists of 16 residues. V lost 5 bases, J lost 3 bases, and 20 bases lay in between. The CDR3 sequence: CASSSSQGAANYEQYF. The CDR3 DNA sequence: TGTGCCAGCTCATCTTCCCAGGGAGCGGCCAACTACGAGCAGTACTTC.